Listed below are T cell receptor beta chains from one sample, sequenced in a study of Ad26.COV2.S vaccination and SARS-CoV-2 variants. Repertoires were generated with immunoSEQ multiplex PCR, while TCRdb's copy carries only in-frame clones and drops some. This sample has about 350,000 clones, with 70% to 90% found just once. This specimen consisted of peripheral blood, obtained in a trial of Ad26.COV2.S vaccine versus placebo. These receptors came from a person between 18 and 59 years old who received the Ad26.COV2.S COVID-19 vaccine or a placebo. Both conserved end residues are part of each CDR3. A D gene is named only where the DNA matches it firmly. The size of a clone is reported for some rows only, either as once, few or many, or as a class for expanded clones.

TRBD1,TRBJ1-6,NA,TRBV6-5,CASRGLTGGVPPLHF,TGTGCCAGCAGGGGACTGACAGGGGGAGTTCCACCCCTCCACTTT
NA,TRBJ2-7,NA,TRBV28,CASSSGGAGVLVGYEQYF,TGTGCCAGCAGTTCGGGCGGGGCCGGAGTATTGGTGGGCTACGAGCAGTACTTC
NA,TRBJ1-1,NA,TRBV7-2,CASSLGGVTEAFF,TGTGCCAGCAGCTTAGGAGGGGTCACTGAAGCTTTCTTT
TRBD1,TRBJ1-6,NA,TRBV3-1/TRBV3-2,CASSQDSDRANSPLHF,TGTGCCAGCAGCCAAGATTCGGACAGGGCCAATTCACCCCTCCACTTT
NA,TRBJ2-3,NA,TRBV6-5,CASLGPGTDTQYF,TGTGCCAGCCTGGGTCCGGGCACAGATACGCAGTATTTT
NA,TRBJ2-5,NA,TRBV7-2,CASSLQGSRETQYF,TGTGCCAGCAGCTTACAGGGTTCCCGGGAGACCCAGTACTTC
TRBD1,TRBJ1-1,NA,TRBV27,CASSPLRDRGPGTEAFF,TGTGCCAGCAGTCCTCTCCGGGACAGGGGGCCGGGCACTGAAGCTTTCTTT
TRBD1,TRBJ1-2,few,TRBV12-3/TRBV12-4,CASSQGTGGYTF,TGTGCCAGCAGTCAGGGGACAGGAGGCTACACCTTC
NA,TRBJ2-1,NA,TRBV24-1,CATSDIWANRSSYNEQFF,TGTGCCACCAGTGATATTTGGGCGAACCGAAGCTCCTACAATGAGCAGTTCTTC
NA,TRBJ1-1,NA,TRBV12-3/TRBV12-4,CASSLQVNTEAFF,TGTGCCAGCAGTTTACAGGTTAACACTGAAGCTTTCTTT
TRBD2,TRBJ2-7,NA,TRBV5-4,CASSRGSRGRQSYEQYF,TGTGCCAGCAGTCGGGGGTCTCGCGGGAGGCAATCCTACGAGCAGTACTTC
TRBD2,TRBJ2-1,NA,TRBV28,CASSPGGGTNEQFF,TGTGCCAGCAGCCCGGGAGGGGGGACGAATGAGCAGTTCTTC
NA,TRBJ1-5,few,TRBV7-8,CASSLATVWDYNQPQHF,TGTGCCAGCAGCTTAGCGACAGTTTGGGACTACAATCAGCCCCAGCATTTT
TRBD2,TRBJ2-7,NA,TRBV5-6,CASSLLAHYEQYF,TGTGCCAGCAGCTTACTAGCGCATTACGAGCAGTACTTC
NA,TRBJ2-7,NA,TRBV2,CASSDLLTGYEQYF,TGTGCCAGCAGTGATCTTCTCACGGGGTACGAGCAGTACTTC
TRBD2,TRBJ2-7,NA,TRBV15,CATSFRTSGSYEQYF,TGTGCCACCAGCTTCAGGACTAGCGGGAGTTACGAGCAGTACTTC
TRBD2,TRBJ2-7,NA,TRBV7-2,CASRSSGLAAYEQYF,TGTGCCAGCAGATCATCGGGACTAGCGGCCTACGAGCAGTACTTC
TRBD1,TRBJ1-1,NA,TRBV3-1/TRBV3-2,CASDRGGTEAFF,TGTGCCAGCGACAGGGGAGGCACTGAAGCTTTCTTT
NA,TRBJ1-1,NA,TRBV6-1,CASSEHRVGTEAFF,TGTGCCAGCAGTGAACACAGGGTTGGCACTGAAGCTTTCTTT
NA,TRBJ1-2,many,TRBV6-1,CASSEGVGKDGYTF,TGTGCCAGCAGTGAAGGGGTGGGGAAGGATGGCTACACCTTC
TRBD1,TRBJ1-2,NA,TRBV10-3,CAISGTGRDRGGYTF,TGTGCCATCAGTGGGACAGGCCGAGACAGGGGTGGCTACACCTTC
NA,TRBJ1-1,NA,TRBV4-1,CASSQFSGTPNTEAFF,TGCGCCAGCAGCCAATTTTCCGGGACACCGAACACTGAAGCTTTCTTT
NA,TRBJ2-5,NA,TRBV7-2,CASSTLGGAVQETQYF,TGTGCCAGCAGCACGCTGGGCGGGGCGGTCCAAGAGACCCAGTACTTC
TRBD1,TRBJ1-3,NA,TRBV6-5,CASTAGTEGNTIYF,TGTGCCAGCACCGCCGGGACAGAGGGAAACACCATATATTTT
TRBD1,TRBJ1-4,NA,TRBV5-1,CASSSGGGDEKLFF,TGCGCCAGCAGCTCCGGAGGGGGCGACGAAAAACTGTTTTTT
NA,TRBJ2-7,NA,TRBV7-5,CVRSLETPREQYF,TGTGTCAGAAGCTTAGAGACCCCACGCGAGCAGTACTTC
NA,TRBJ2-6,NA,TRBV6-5,CASSYGVSGANVLTF,TGTGCCAGCAGCTACGGGGTCTCTGGGGCCAACGTCCTGACTTTC
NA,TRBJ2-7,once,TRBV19,CASSIRTGRPYEQYF,TGTGCCAGTAGTATCCGCACAGGCAGGCCCTACGAGCAGTACTTC
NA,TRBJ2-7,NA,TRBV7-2,CASSLGQLIYEQYF,TGTGCCAGCAGCTTAGGACAGCTTATCTACGAGCAGTACTTC
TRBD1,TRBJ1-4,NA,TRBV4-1,CASGGQPNEKLFF,TGCGCCAGCGGGGGACAGCCTAATGAAAAACTGTTTTTT
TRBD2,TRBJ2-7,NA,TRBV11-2,CASSAGLAPTYEQYF,TGTGCCAGCAGCGCGGGACTAGCGCCCACCTACGAGCAGTACTTC
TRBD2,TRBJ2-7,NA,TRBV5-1,CASSLRREGEQYF,TGCGCCAGCAGCTTGAGGAGGGAGGGCGAGCAGTACTTC
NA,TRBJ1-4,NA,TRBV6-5,CASRRGTTNEKLFF,TGTGCCAGCAGGCGCGGGACAACTAATGAAAAACTGTTTTTC
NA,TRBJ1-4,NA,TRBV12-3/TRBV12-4,CASSFYPEKLFF,TGTGCCAGCAGTTTTTATCCTGAAAAACTGTTTTTT
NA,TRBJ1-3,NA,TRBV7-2,CASSFARGDTIYF,TGTGCCAGCAGCTTTGCGAGGGGCGACACCATATATTTT
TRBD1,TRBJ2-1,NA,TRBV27,CASSGTGRGTYNEQFF,TGTGCCAGCAGTGGGACAGGGCGCGGGACTTACAATGAGCAGTTCTTC
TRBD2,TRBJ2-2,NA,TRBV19,CASSPGGAYTGELFF,TGTGCCAGTAGCCCGGGGGGGGCTTACACCGGGGAGCTGTTTTTT
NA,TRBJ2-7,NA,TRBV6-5,CASSPELVALYEQYF,TGTGCCAGCAGCCCCGAGTTGGTAGCCTTATACGAGCAGTACTTC
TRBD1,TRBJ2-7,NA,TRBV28,CASRKDREKSYEQYF,TGTGCCAGCAGGAAAGACAGGGAAAAGTCCTACGAGCAGTACTTC
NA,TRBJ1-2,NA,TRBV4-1,CASSQVSGNSGYGYTF,TGCGCCAGCAGCCAAGTGTCAGGGAACTCTGGCTATGGCTACACCTTC
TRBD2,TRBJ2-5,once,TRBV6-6,CASSRLAGGYQETQYF,TGTGCCAGCAGTCGACTAGCGGGAGGTTACCAAGAGACCCAGTACTTC
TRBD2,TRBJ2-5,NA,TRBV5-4,CASSLGGPSGSRGETQYF,TGTGCCAGCAGCTTGGGGGGGCCTAGCGGGAGTCGCGGAGAGACCCAGTACTTC
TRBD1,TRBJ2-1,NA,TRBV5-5,CASSQGQSSYNEQFF,TGTGCCAGCAGCCAGGGACAGAGCTCCTACAATGAGCAGTTCTTC
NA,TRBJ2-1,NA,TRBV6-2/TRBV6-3,CASSYGRALVENEQFF,TGTGCCAGCAGTTACGGGCGGGCCCTGGTTGAAAATGAGCAGTTCTTC
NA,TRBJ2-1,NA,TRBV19,CASSTTGSANEQFF,TGTGCCAGTAGTACTACGGGCTCCGCCAATGAGCAGTTCTTC
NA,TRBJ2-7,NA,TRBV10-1,CASSESDNRERYEQYF,TGCGCCAGCAGTGAGTCGGATAATCGCGAAAGGTACGAGCAGTACTTC
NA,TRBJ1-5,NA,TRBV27,CASRPLFSNQPQHF,TGTGCCAGCAGACCACTTTTTAGCAATCAGCCCCAGCATTTT
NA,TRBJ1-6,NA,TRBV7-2,CASSRGPGLSPLHF,TGTGCCAGCAGCCGGGGACCGGGACTTTCACCCCTCCACTTT
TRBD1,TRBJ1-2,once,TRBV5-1,CASSLELTGNNYGYTF,TGCGCCAGCAGCTTGGAGTTGACAGGGAACAACTATGGCTACACCTTC
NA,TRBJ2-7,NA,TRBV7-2,CASSLVGSSYEQYF,TGTGCCAGCAGCTTAGTCGGCAGTTCCTACGAGCAGTACTTC
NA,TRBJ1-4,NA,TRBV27,CASSLSGLGEKLFF,TGTGCCAGCAGTTTATCCGGGCTCGGTGAAAAACTGTTTTTT
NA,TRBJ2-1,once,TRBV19,CASSIFGNNEQFF,TGTGCCAGTAGTATCTTTGGAAACAATGAGCAGTTCTTC
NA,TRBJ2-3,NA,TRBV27,CASSLSTESTVTRHSSTDTQYF,TGTGCCAGCAGTTTATCGACAGAGTCGACAGTCACAAGACACTCTAGCACAGATACGCAGTATTTT
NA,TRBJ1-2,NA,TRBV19,CASSIGEGTVYGYTF,TGTGCCAGTAGTATAGGTGAGGGGACGGTCTATGGCTACACCTTC
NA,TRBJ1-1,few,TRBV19,CASSTVPGYEAFF,TGTGCCAGTAGTACAGTCCCCGGTTACGAAGCTTTCTTT
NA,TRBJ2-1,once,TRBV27,CASSLNGPYNEQFF,TGTGCCAGCAGTTTAAACGGGCCCTACAATGAGCAGTTCTTC
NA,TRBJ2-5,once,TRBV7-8,CASSRSGETQYF,TGTGCCAGCAGCCGATCTGGGGAGACCCAGTACTTC
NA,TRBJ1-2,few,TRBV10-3,CAITNGRNYGYTF,TGTGCCATCACCAACGGCAGGAACTATGGCTACACCTTC
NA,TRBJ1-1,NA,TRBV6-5,CASSYGGYGENTEAFF,TGTGCCAGCAGTTACGGAGGGTACGGTGAGAACACTGAAGCTTTCTTT
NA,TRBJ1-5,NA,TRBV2,CASSGRGLGSNQPQHF,TGTGCCAGCAGTGGAAGGGGTTTGGGTAGCAATCAGCCCCAGCATTTT